The 27 T cell receptor beta chains below all came from one sample that was sequenced in a study of neoadjuvant anti-PD-1 for oral cavity cancer. TCRdb's table, derived via immunoSEQ multiplex PCR, lists solely in-frame clones and lacks some. The top ten hold 3.5% of the sample, which has some 33,000 clones, just under 90% seen once. The sample was PBMCs, taken before nivolumab (anti-PD-1) treatment. The receptors originated from a person aged 40 to 85 with oral cavity squamous cell carcinoma.

This clone was recorded only once. A read error may account for a junction end that differs from germline. The V call is TRBV6-1, the J call TRBJ1-2; D gene unclear. The germline CDR1 and CDR2 sequences are MNHNS and SASEGT. This CDR3 is 15 amino acids long. The CDR3 DNA follows: TGTGCCAGCAGCGAAGGGATGGATAATAACTATGGCTACACCTTC. Its protein product is CASSEGMDNNYGYTF.

This chain connects TRBV6-5 to TRBJ1-5; 8 bases fit TRBD1. V lost 5 bases and J lost 2; bases outside the gene matches: 2. Looked up from germline, CDR1 is MNHEY and CDR2 is SVGAGI. The CDR3 is 14 amino acids. CDR3 amino acids: CASSAGQGNQPQHF. For the CDR3, the DNA is TGTGCCAGCAGTGCGGGACAGGGCAATCAGCCCCAGCATTTT.

The J gene is TRBJ2-1, the V gene TRBV5-8; D is undetermined. Trimming stripped 0 bases from V and 1 base from J, with 11 bases between. Germline values: CDR1 SGHTS, CDR2 YDEGEE. The CDR3 loop spans 16 amino acids. As DNA, the CDR3 is TGTGCCAGCAGCTTGGCGGCAGCCCTATCCTACAATGAGCAGTTCTTC. Protein: CASSLAAALSYNEQFF.

This sequence joins TRBV10-3 and TRBJ1-4; TRBD1 aligns across 7 bases. Germline V gene data show CDR1 as ENHRY and CDR2 as SYGVKD. The trim removed 8 bases at V and 1 base at J, leaving 7 bases unmatched. The CDR3 extends over 15 amino acids. In nucleotides, the CDR3 is TGTGCCATCTCAGACAGGGTGGGAACTAATGAAAAACTGTTTTTT. Translation: CAISDRVGTNEKLFF.

This rearrangement joins TRBV4-3 to TRBJ1-6, with unresolved D. The germline V gene has CDR1 LGHNA and CDR2 YSLEER. V dropped 0 bases and J dropped 6 bases, with 9 bases sitting between them. This CDR3 spans 15 amino acids. This chain's CDR3 is CASSQEGQSNSPLHF. DNA of the CDR3: TGCGCCAGCAGCCAAGAAGGGCAGTCTAATTCACCCCTCCACTTT.

The chain combines TRBV10-3 with TRBJ1-5, with unresolved D. CDR3 length: 16 amino acids. Germline V lookup: CDR1 ENHRY, CDR2 SYGVKD. V lost 7 bases and J 0 bases, leaving 16 bases between the germline ends. The CDR3 DNA reads as TGTGCCATCATGAAACCGGTGGGGTATAGCAATCAGCCCCAGCATTTT. Its translation is CAIMKPVGYSNQPQHF.

This clone was seen more than once but under ten times. V usage is TRBV5-1 and J usage is TRBJ2-5; no firm D call. V was trimmed by 4 bases and J by 1 base, leaving 5 bases between them. Per the germline V gene, CDR1 is SGHRS and CDR2 is YFSETQ. The CDR3 sequence is 12 residues long. The CDR3 nucleotides are TGCGCCAGCAGCCCGACCCAAGAGACCCAGTACTTC. It codes for CASSPTQETQYF. Full variable domain (remainder filled in from reference TRBV5-1 and TRBJ2-5): KAGVTQTPRYLIKTRGQQVTLSCSPISGHRSVSWYQQTPGQGLQFLFEYFSETQRNKGNFPGRFSGRQFSNSRSEMNVSTLELGDSALYLCASSPTQETQYFGPGTRLLVL.

This clone was counted only a few times. The chain combines TRBV7-3 with TRBJ2-1, with a weak D call TRBD2 (5 bases). Trimming cost V 6 bases and J 0 bases, with 12 bases left between them. The CDR3 contains 15 residues. Per germline, CDR1 SGHTA and CDR2 FQGTGA. CDR3 bases: TGTGCCAGCAGTGCGGAGGATAGCTCCTACAATGAGCAGTTCTTC. This translates into CASSAEDSSYNEQFF.

The chain uses TRBV19 and TRBJ1-2, with D hard to call. The germline V gene encodes CDR1 LNHDA and CDR2 SQIVND (reference sequence). Trimming stripped 1 base from V and 0 bases from J, with 9 bases between. The CDR3 has 15 residues. As DNA, the CDR3 is TGTGCCAGTAGTATAGTTTCAGAAACTAACTATGGCTACACCTTC. Protein: CASSIVSETNYGYTF.

The chain links TRBV5-8 to TRBJ2-2, with D perhaps being TRBD1 or TRBD2 (5 bases each). CDR3 length: 17 amino acids. Trimming removed 0 bases from V and 3 bases from J, with 15 bases in between. Germline values: CDR1 SGHTS, CDR2 YDEGEE. In nucleotides, the CDR3 is TGTGCCAGCAGCTTGGTCCGATCGGGGACGGACACCGGGGAGCTGTTTTTT. This gives the protein CASSLVRSGTDTGELFF.

V and J are TRBV10-3 and TRBJ1-6; D may be TRBD1 (6 bases). The V end lost 6 bases, the J end lost 8 bases, and 14 bases lay between the germline ends. In germline, CDR1 is ENHRY, CDR2 SYGVKD. This CDR3 comprises 14 residues. The CDR3, as DNA: TGTGCCATCAGGGACAGAGAAGGAGATTCACCCCTCCACTTT. Its translation: CAIRDREGDSPLHF.

Only one count was recorded for this clone. The rearrangement uses TRBV9 and TRBJ1-6, with TRBD1 matching 10 bases. The germline V gene encodes CDR1 SGDLS and CDR2 YYNGEE. CDR3 length equals 17 residues. Trimming at V came to 3 bases and at J to 9 bases, leaving 12 bases not matched to a gene. The CDR3 here is CASSASRDRGYGSPLHF. The CDR3 bases are TGTGCCAGCAGCGCCTCCCGGGACAGGGGTTACGGTTCACCCCTCCACTTT.

The chain links TRBV6-6 to TRBJ2-2; D call uncertain. Trimming took off 8 bases at V and 8 bases at J, with 12 bases between the two ends. Germline V gene lookup returns CDR1 MNHNY and CDR2 SVGAGI (reference sequence). The CDR3 loop spans 12 amino acids. CDR3 loop: CASLSPLGELFF. The CDR3 nucleotides read TGTGCCAGCTTATCCCCACTTGGGGAGCTGTTTTTT.

Here the CDR3 reads CASSVTGDVGYGYTF. The CDR3 nucleotides read TGTGCCAGCAGTGTGACAGGGGATGTGGGCTATGGCTACACCTTC. This rearrangement joins TRBV25-1 to TRBJ1-2, with 8 bases fitting TRBD1. CDR3 length equals 15 residues. From germline, CDR1 is MGHDK and CDR2 SYGVNS. The V gene end was trimmed by 4 bases and the J gene end by 4 bases; junction bases not matched to a gene: 8.

Concerning this clone: The junction departs from the called germline gene at one end, perhaps through a read error. Written as DNA, the CDR3 is TGCGCCGGCAGCTTGCTGAGACAGGGCTCAGATACGCAGTATTTT. Its translation: CAGSLLRQGSDTQYF. The rearrangement uses TRBV5-1 and TRBJ2-3; 7 bases line up with TRBD1. The CDR3 runs to 15 residues. The germline V gene encodes CDR1 SGHRS and CDR2 YFSETQ.

J is TRBJ1-2 and V is TRBV27; 7 nucleotides align to TRBD1. Germline V gene lookup returns CDR1 MNHEY and CDR2 SMNVEV (reference sequence). The CDR3 runs 15 residues. V shed 1 base, J shed 2 bases, and the junction held 4 bases outside the gene matches. CDR3 sequence (DNA): TGTGCCAGCAGTTTATTCGGGACAGAGAACTATGGCTACACCTTC. It is translated as CASSLFGTENYGYTF.

V and J are TRBV27 and TRBJ2-1; 11 bases align to TRBD1. The germline V gene has CDR1 MNHEY and CDR2 SMNVEV (reference sequence). This CDR3 has 19 residues. V lost 6 bases to trimming and J lost 0 bases; unmatched junction nucleotides: 13. For the CDR3, the DNA is TGTGCCAGCAGCTCTACCGGGACAGGGGGAAGGAGCTCCTACAATGAGCAGTTCTTC. Encoded protein: CASSSTGTGGRSSYNEQFF.

J is TRBJ2-5 and V is TRBV7-6, with a weak D call TRBD1 (6 bases). This CDR3 contains 12 residues. Between the trimmed V and J ends, which lost 5 bases and 9 bases, there was a span of 13 bases. Looked up from germline, CDR1 is SGHVS and CDR2 is FNYEAQ. As DNA, the CDR3 is TGTGCCAGCAGCGCCAGGGGTGAGGCCCAGTACTTC. Translation: CASSARGEAQYF.

J is TRBJ2-3 and V is TRBV28, with D perhaps given as TRBD1 or TRBD2 (5 bases each). This CDR3 has 16 amino acids. In germline, CDR1 is MDHEN, CDR2 SYDVKM. The ends were cut back, 2 bases at V and 3 bases at J, with 15 bases in the middle. The CDR3 loop is CASSLEGMRLTDTQYF. The CDR3 DNA follows: TGTGCCAGCAGTTTAGAGGGGATGAGGCTTACAGATACGCAGTATTTT.

This clone was seen only a few times. The J gene is TRBJ2-6, the V gene TRBV19; TRBD1 is a possible D gene (5 bases). CDR1 is LNHDA, CDR2 SQIVND, per germline (reference sequence). CDR3 size: 17 residues. Trimming removed 5 bases from V and 0 bases from J, with 14 bases in between. The CDR3 DNA reads TGTGCCAGTAGTCCGAGTCAGGGAAGCTCTGGGGCCAACGTCCTGACTTTC. It translates to CASSPSQGSSGANVLTF.

The chain has TRBV6-5 and TRBJ1-5; maybe TRBD1 (6 bases). Looked up from germline, CDR1 is MNHEY and CDR2 is SVGAGI. CDR3 size: 14 residues. V was shortened by 6 bases and J by 7 bases, with 16 bases between the two germline ends. In nucleotides, the CDR3 is TGTGCCAGCAGATCCGGGACACAAGGGCAGCCCCAGCATTTT. It is translated as CASRSGTQGQPQHF.

V is TRBV18 and J is TRBJ1-1, with D tentatively TRBD1 (5 bases). This CDR3 has 14 residues. V lost 2 bases and J lost 4, with 11 bases in between. Germline V gives CDR1 KGHSH, CDR2 LQKENI. The CDR3 here is CASSPGGGSTEAFF. The DNA of the CDR3 is TGTGCCAGCTCACCAGGGGGGGGAAGCACTGAAGCTTTCTTT.

The rearrangement links TRBV27 to TRBJ2-7; D perhaps matches TRBD2 (6 bases). This CDR3 is built from 15 residues. With 7 bases removed from V and 0 bases from J, the gap between germline ends came to 16 bases. From germline, CDR1 is MNHEY and CDR2 SMNVEV (reference sequence). CDR3 DNA: TGTGCCAGCACCCGAATGGGGGGTCCCTCCTACGAGCAGTACTTC. It specifies CASTRMGGPSYEQYF.

This chain links TRBV29-1 with TRBJ2-7; a possible D gene is TRBD1 (6 bases). Per the germline V gene, CDR1 is SQVTM and CDR2 is ANQGSEA. The CDR3 is made up of 12 amino acids. V was clipped by 7 bases and J by 7 bases, with 17 bases between them. CDR3 nucleotides: TGCAGCGGGGGACACATGGCCGGGGAGCAGTACTTC. Its protein is CSGGHMAGEQYF.

The chain employs TRBV9 and TRBJ2-1; the match to TRBD2 covers 12 bases. With V trimmed by 4 bases and J by 8 bases, 4 bases remained unmatched. The CDR3 length is 14 residues. In germline, CDR1 is SGDLS, CDR2 YYNGEE. The CDR3 nucleotides read TGTGCCAGCAGCACAAGGACTAGCGGGGATGAGCAGTTCTTC. Translated: CASSTRTSGDEQFF.

V and J are TRBV19 and TRBJ2-7; a possible D gene is TRBD2 (5 bases). The CDR3 has 16 amino acids. CDR1 LNHDA and CDR2 SQIVND come from the germline V gene (reference sequence). V shed 4 bases and J shed 0 bases, with 16 bases lying between them. The CDR3 reads CASSNRGRAPSYEQYF. The CDR3 DNA reads TGTGCCAGTAGTAACCGGGGAAGAGCCCCCTCCTACGAGCAGTACTTC. The full variable domain, completed using reference TRBV19 and TRBJ2-7, is DGGITQSPKYLFRKEGQNVTLSCEQNLNHDAMYWYRQDPGQGLRLIYYSQIVNDFQKGDIAEGYSVSREKKESFPLTVTSAQKNPTAFYLCASSNRGRAPSYEQYFGPGTRLTVT.

The chain links TRBV6-5 to TRBJ1-1; TRBD1 might be the D (6 bases). The CDR3 loop spans 15 amino acids. Trimming left V 7 bases short and J 0 bases short, with 15 bases between. Germline CDR1 MNHEY, CDR2 SVGAGI. The CDR3 nucleotides read TGTGCCAGCAATCAGGGAGGGGGTATGAACACTGAAGCTTTCTTT. Its translation is CASNQGGGMNTEAFF.